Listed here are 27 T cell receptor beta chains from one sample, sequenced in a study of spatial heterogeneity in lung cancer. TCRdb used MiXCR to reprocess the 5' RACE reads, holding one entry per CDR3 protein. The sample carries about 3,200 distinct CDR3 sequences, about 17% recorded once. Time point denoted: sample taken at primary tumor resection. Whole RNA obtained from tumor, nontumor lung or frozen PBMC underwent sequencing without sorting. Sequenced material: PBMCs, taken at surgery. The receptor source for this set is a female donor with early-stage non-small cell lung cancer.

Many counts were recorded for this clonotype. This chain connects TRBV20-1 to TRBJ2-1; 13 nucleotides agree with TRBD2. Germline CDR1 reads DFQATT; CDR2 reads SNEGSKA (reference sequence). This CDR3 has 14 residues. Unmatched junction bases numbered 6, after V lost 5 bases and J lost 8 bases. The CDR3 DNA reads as TGCAGTGCTTTAACTAGCGGGAGGGCCGATGAGCAGTTCTTC. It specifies CSALTSGRADEQFF.

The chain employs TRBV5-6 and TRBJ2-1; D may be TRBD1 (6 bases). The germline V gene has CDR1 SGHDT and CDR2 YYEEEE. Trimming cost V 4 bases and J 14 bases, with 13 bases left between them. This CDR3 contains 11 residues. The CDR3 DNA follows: TGTGCCAGCAGCCTCGGCACAGGGAAGTTCTTC. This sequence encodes CASSLGTGKFF.

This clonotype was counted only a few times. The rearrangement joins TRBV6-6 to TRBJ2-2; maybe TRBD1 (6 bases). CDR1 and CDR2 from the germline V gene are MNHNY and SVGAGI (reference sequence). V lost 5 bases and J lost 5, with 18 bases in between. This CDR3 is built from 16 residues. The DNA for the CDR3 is TGTGCCAGCAGTGCTTCGATGGGGGCCCCAACCGGGGAGCTGTTTTTT. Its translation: CASSASMGAPTGELFF.

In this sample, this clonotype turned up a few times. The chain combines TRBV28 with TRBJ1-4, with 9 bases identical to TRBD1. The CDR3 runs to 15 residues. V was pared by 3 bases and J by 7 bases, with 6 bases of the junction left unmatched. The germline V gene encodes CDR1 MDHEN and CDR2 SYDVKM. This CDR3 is CASSFPGTGSEKLFF. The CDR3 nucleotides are TGTGCCAGCAGTTTCCCCGGGACAGGGAGTGAAAAACTGTTTTTT.

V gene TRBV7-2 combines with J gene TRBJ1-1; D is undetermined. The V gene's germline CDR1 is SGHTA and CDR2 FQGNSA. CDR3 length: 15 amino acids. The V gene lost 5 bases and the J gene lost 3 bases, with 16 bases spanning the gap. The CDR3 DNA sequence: TGTGCCAGCAGCAAGGAGAGGATTAGTTACACTGAAGCTTTCTTT. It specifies CASSKERISYTEAFF.

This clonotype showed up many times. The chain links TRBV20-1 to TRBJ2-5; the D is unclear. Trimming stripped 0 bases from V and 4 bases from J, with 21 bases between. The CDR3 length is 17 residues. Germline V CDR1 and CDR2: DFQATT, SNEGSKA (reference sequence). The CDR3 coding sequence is TGCAGTGCTAGAGATCTAAACCTCCCCCCGAGTGGAGAGACCCAGTACTTC. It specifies CSARDLNLPPSGETQYF.

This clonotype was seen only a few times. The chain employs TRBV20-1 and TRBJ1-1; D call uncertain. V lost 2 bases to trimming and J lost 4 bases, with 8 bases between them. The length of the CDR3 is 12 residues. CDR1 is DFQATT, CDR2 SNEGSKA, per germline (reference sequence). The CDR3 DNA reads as TGCAGTGCTAGAAAGGGATCCACTGAAGCTTTCTTT. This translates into CSARKGSTEAFF.

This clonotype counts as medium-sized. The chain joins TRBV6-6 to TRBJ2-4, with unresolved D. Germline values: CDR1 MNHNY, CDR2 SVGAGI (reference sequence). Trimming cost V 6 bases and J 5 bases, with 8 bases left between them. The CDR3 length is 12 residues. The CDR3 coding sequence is TGTGCCAGCAGACCCGACCAAAACATTCAGTACTTC. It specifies CASRPDQNIQYF.

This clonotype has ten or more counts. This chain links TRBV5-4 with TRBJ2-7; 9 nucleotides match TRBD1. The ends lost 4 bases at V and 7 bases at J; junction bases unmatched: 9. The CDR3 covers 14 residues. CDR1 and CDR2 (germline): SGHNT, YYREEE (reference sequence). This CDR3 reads CASSPQGASWEQYF. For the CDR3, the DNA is TGTGCCAGCAGCCCACAGGGGGCCTCTTGGGAGCAGTACTTC.

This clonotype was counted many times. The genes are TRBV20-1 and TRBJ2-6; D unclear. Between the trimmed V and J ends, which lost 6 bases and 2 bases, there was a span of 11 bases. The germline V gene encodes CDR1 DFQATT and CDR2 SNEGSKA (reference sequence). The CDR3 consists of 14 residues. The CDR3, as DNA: TGCAGTGCCCCGGACCGACCTGGGGCCAACGTCCTGACTTTC. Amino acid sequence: CSAPDRPGANVLTF.

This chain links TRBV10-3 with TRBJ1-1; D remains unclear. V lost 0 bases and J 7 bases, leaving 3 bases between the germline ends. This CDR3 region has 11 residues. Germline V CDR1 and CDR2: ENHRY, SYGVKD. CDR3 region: CAISESDEAFF. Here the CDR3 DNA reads TGTGCCATCAGTGAGTCAGATGAAGCTTTCTTT.

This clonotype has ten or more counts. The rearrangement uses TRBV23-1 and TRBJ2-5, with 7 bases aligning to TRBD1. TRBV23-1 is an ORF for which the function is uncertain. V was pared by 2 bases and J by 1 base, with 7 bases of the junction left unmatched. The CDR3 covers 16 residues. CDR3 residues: CASSQAHRDSQETQYF. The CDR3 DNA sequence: TGCGCCAGCAGTCAAGCCCACCGGGACAGCCAAGAGACCCAGTACTTC.

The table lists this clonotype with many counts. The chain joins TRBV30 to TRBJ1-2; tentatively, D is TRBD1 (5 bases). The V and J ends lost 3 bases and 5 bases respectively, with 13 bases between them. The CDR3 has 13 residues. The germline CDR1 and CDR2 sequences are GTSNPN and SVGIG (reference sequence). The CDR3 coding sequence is TGTGCCTGGAGGGACACACAAGCATATGGCTACACCTTC. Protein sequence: CAWRDTQAYGYTF.

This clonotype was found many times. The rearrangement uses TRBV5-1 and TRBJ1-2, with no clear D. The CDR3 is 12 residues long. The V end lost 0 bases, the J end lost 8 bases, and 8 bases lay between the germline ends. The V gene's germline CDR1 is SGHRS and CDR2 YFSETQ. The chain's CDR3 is CASSLDSVGYTF. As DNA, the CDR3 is TGCGCCAGCAGCTTGGATAGTGTCGGCTACACCTTC.

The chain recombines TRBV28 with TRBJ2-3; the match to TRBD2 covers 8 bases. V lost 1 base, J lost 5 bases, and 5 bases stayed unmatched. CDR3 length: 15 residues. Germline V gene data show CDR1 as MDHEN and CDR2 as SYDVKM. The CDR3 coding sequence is TGTGCCAGCAGTTTATTGCGGGAGGTGGTAGATACGCAGTATTTT. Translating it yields CASSLLREVVDTQYF.

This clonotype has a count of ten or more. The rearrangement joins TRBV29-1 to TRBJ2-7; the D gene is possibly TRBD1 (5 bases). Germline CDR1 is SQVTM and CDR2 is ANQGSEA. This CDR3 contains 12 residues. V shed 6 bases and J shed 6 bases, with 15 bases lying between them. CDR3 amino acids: CSVTPGPSEQYF. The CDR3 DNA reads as TGCAGCGTGACCCCAGGGCCCTCCGAGCAGTACTTC.

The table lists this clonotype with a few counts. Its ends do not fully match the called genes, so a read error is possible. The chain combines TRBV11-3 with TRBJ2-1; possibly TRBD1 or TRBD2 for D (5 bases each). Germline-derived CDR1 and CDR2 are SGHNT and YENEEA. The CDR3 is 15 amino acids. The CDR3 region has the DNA TGTGCCAGCAGCCTAGAGGGGAGAACATACAATGAGCAGTTCTTC. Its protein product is CASSLEGRTYNEQFF.

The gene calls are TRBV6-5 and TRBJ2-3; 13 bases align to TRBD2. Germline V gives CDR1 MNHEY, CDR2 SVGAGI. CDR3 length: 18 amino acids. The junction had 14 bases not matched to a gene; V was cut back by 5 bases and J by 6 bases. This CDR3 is CASSRPIGLAGVGDTQYF. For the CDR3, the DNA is TGTGCCAGCAGTCGACCCATCGGACTAGCGGGAGTAGGGGATACGCAGTATTTT.

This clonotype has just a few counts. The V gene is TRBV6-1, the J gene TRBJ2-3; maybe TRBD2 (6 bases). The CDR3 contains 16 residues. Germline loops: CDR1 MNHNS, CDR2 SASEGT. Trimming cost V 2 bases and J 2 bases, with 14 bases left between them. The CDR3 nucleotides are TGTGCCAGCAGTGAATTTCGACGCGGGACCACAGATACGCAGTATTTT. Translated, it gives CASSEFRRGTTDTQYF.

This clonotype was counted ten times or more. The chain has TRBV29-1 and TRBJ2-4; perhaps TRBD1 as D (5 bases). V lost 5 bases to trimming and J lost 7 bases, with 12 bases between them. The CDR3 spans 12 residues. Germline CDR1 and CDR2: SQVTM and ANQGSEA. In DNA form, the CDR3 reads TGCAGCGTTTCAGACAGAAAGAACATTCAGTACTTC. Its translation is CSVSDRKNIQYF. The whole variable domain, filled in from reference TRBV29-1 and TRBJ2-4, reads SAVISQKPSRDICQRGTSLTIQCQVDSQVTMMFWYRQQPGQSLTLIATANQGSEATYESGFVIDKFPISRPNLTFSTLTVSNMSPEDSSIYLCSVSDRKNIQYFGAGTRLSVL.

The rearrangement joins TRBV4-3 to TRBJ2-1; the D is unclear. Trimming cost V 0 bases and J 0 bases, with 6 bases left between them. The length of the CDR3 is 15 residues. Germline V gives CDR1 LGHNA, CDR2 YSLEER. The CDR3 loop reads CASSQDYSSYNEQFF. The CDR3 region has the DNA TGCGCCAGCAGCCAAGATTATAGCTCCTACAATGAGCAGTTCTTC.

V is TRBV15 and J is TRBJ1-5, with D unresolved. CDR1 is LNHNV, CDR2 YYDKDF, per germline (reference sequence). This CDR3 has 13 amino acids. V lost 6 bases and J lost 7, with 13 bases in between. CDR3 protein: CATSSSQRQPQHF. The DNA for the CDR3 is TGTGCCACCAGTTCTTCTCAGCGCCAGCCCCAGCATTTT.

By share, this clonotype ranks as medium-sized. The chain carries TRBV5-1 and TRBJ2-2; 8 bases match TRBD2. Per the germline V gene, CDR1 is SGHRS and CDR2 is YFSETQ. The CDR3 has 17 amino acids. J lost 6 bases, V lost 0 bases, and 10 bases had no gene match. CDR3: CASSLGSPGRASGELFF. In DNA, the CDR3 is TGCGCCAGCAGCTTGGGGAGTCCCGGGAGGGCCTCCGGGGAGCTGTTTTTT.

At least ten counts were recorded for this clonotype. DNA of the CDR3: TGCGCCAGCAGCAACCACAGGGGACGGGCCTATGGCTACACCTTC. Its protein is CASSNHRGRAYGYTF. The chain employs TRBV5-1 and TRBJ1-2; 7 bases align to TRBD1. CDR1 is SGHRS, CDR2 YFSETQ, per germline. The CDR3 contains 15 residues. Unmatched junction bases numbered 10, after V lost 4 bases and J lost 4 bases.

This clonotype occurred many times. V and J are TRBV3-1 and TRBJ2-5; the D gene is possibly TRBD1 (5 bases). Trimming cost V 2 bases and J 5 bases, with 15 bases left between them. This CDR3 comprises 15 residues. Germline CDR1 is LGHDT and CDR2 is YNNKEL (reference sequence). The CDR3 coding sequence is TGTGCCAGCAGCCAATGGACAACCCTGGGGGAGACCCAGTACTTC. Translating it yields CASSQWTTLGETQYF.

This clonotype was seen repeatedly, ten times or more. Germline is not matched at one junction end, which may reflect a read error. CDR3: CASREIAGLDSYGQYF. The CDR3 nucleotides are TGTGCCAGCAGAGAAATAGCGGGTCTAGACTCTTACGGGCAGTACTTC. The chain combines TRBV6-1 with TRBJ2-7, with 7 bases fitting TRBD2. Germline V CDR1 and CDR2: MNHNS, SASEGT. The CDR3 extends over 16 amino acids.

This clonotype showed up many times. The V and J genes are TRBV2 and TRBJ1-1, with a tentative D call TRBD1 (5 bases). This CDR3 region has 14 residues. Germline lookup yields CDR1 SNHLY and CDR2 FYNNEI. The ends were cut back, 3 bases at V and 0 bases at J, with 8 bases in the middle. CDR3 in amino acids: CASSDKGMNTEAFF. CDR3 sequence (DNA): TGTGCCAGCAGTGACAAGGGGATGAACACTGAAGCTTTCTTT.